The present T cell receptor beta chain was sequenced within a study of long-term antiretroviral therapy in people with HIV. V trimming: 4 bases; J trimming: 8 bases; junction bases outside the gene matches: 3. Germline assignment: CDR1 SGHTA and CDR2 FQGTGA. The length of the CDR3 is 12 residues. Whole-study findings and limits: Comparison with controls showed narrower CDR3 length ranges in HIV repertoires.

Investigators performed immunoSEQ version v3.0 at survey level. TCRdb keeps only in-frame clones here, not all; method: immunoSEQ multiplex PCR. In the table there are 20,000 to 25,000 clones, approximately 78% of which are singletons. Before DNA extraction, roughly 0.9-11 million cryopreserved PBMC were held in the samples. Details on this clone: What it binds is unknown.

This TCR derives from a woman aged 25 to 39 with HIV. V usage is TRBV7-3 and J usage is TRBJ1-2; 8 nucleotides match TRBD1. The sample was unsorted PBMCs, taken 0.2 years after starting antiretroviral therapy. The CDR3 DNA sequence: TGTGCCAGCAGCTCCGGACAGGGAGGCTACACCTTC. Translated: CASSSGQGGYTF.